This entry describes one TCR beta chain. Its antigen has not been determined. The sample holds no much larger clone one base away, and base qualities are not on file. This specimen comes from a study of blood T cell repertoires in COVID-19 (dated by TCRdb to about 2020). Turning to the overall study: The collaborator samples originated in the United States, Italy and Spain and spanned the acute and convalescent phases of COVID-19. Subjects who had been exposed to COVID-19, were actively infected with it, or had recovered from it provided the deeply sampled blood TCRbeta repertoires that made up the dataset. Samples were obtained from the ongoing ImmuneRACE study (first 160 participants) and from about 1,300 subjects provided by 6 global collaborators. Sample metadata almost always included a de-identified subject ID, COVID-19 status, age in years and sex. Where HLA class I and class II types were available, the types were taken from metadata supplied by the sample provider, not from assay-based typing. The repertoires were made available in a free public database intended to serve as a resource for research on the immune response to SARS-CoV-2. The prospective study material was composed of cDNA or gDNA derived from T cells, B-cell-depleted T cells, or PBMCs. General study outcomes and caveats: Clinical and demographic metadata were provided uncurated, with the amount varying by source and participant.

Participants in the prospective study were aged roughly 18 to 89 years, lived in under 30 United States geographic areas, and enrolled through a virtual design. To assign participants to cohorts, the prospective study relied on clinical history that participants themselves reported in a screening survey and a study questionnaire. Recovered participants in ImmuneRACE Cohort 3 were defined by two consecutive negative NP/OP PCR tests, clearance by a healthcare professional, or resolution of symptoms. Each participant in the prospective study had whole blood, serum and a nasopharyngeal or oropharyngeal swab collected by mobile phlebotomists. Prospective study participants could optionally give additional blood draws and questionnaires over an approximately 2-month period. Before DNA extraction, prospective study blood samples were shipped either frozen or at room temperature. V and J lose 4 bases and 3 bases, and a span of 9 bases separates them. CDR1 and CDR2, per the germline V gene, are SNHLY and FYNNEI. The CDR3 covers 14 residues, taking in both the cysteine and the phenylalanine. Only the CDR3 region is kept as DNA, spanning 42 bases read in frame from base 1.

The immunoSEQ Assay, a bias-controlled multiplex PCR, was used to amplify TCRbeta CDR3 regions from genomic DNA. From the authors' description of their analysis: Nucleated cell counts per sample were estimated from amplification of reference gene primers within the assay. To quantify the absolute abundance of each unique TCRbeta CDR3 rearrangement, sequence reads were collapsed and filtered. For each sample, productive Simpson clonality was calculated by taking the square root of Simpson's diversity index across productive rearrangements. The immuneACCESS repertoire file appears here via TCRdb, limited to in-frame rearrangements. These files lack a portion of the clones; in checked studies, under half of the deficit traces to unresolved V genes, and the cause of the others is not known. V and J calls and clone size come straight from that table; D and trimming were deduced from the DNA. Within this sample are 110,000 to 150,000 clones, with roughly 75% of them counted one time only. Clones ranked in the top ten supply 5% to 6.5% of the sample.

The TCR was taken from a woman in her fifties or sixties who had recovered from COVID-19. The sequencing sample was made of PBMCs or T cells enriched from blood (not recorded which). This sequence uses TRBV2 and TRBJ2-2, with no confidently assigned D gene. The bases read TGTGCCAGCAGTGTTTCGGGTTACACCGGGGAGCTGTTTTTT. Its translation reads: CASSVSGYTGELFF.